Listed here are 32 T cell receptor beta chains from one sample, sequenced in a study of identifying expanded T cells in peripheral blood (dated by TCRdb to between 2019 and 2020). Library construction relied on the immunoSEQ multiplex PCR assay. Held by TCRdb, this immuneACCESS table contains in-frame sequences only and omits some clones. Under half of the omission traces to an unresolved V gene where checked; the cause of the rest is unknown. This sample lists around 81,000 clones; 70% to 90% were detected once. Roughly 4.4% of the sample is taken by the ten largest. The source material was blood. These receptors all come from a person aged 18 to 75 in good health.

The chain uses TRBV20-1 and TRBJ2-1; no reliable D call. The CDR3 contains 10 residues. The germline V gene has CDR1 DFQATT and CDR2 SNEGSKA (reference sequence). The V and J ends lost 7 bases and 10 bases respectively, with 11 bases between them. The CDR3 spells CSGVAGEQFF. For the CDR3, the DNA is TGCAGTGGAGTTGCCGGGGAGCAGTTCTTC.

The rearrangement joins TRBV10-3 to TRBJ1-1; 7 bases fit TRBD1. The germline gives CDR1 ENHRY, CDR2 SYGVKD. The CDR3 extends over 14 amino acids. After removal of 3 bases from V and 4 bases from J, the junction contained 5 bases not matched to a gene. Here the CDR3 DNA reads TGTGCCATCAGTGACCCAGGGGGTTTCACTGAAGCTTTCTTT. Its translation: CAISDPGGFTEAFF.

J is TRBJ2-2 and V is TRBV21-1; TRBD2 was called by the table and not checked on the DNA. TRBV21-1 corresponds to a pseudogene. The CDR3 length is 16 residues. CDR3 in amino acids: CASSKLSTTYTGELFF. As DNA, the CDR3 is TGTGCCAGCAGCAAATTATCGACTACCTACACCGGGGAGCTGTTTTTT.

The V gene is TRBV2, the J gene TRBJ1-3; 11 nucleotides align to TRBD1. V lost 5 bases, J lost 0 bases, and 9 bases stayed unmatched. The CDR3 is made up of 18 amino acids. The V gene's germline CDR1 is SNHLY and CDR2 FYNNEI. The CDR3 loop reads CASSRTGGYSYSGNTIYF. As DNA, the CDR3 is TGTGCCAGCAGTCGGACAGGGGGCTATTCCTACTCTGGAAACACCATATATTTT.

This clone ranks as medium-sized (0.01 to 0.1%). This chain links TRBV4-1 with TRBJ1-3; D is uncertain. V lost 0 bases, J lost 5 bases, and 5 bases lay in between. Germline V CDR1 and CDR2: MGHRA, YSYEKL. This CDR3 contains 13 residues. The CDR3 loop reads CASSQDRRNTIYF. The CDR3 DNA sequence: TGCGCCAGCAGCCAAGATAGGAGAAACACCATATATTTT.

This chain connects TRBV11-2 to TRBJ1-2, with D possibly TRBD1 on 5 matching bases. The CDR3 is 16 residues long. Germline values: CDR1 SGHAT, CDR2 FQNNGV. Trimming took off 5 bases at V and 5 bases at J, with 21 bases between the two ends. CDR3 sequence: CASSPKVVRGTYGYTF. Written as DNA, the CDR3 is TGTGCCAGCAGCCCCAAGGTAGTCCGGGGGACTTATGGCTACACCTTC.

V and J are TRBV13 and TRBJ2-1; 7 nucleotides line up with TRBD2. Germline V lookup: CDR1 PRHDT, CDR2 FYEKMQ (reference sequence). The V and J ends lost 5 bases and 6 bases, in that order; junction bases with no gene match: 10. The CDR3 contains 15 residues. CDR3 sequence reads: CASSPERGLSNEQFF. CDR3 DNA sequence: TGTGCCAGCAGCCCAGAGCGGGGACTTAGCAATGAGCAGTTCTTC.

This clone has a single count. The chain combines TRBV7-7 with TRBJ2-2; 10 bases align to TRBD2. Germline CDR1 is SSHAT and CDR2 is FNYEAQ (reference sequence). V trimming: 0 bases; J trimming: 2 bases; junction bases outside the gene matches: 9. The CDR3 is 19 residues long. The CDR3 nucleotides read TGTGCCAGCAGCTTAGCTGTAGCTAGCGGGGGCGCTAACACCGGGGAGCTGTTTTTT. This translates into CASSLAVASGGANTGELFF.

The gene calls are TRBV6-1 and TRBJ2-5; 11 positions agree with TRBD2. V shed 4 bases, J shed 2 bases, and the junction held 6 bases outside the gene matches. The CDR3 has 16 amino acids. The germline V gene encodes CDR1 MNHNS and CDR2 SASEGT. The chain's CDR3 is CASSVASGGWQETQYF. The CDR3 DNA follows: TGTGCCAGCAGTGTCGCTAGCGGGGGGTGGCAAGAGACCCAGTACTTC.

The CDR3 DNA follows: TGCGCCAGCAGCCAAGATACTTTTGGGTCTACGAACACTGAAGCTTTCTTT. Amino acids: CASSQDTFGSTNTEAFF. This chain uses TRBV4-1 with TRBJ1-1; D unclear. The CDR3 extends over 17 amino acids. Germline V CDR1 and CDR2: MGHRA, YSYEKL. The V and J ends lost 0 bases and 1 base respectively, with 15 bases between them.

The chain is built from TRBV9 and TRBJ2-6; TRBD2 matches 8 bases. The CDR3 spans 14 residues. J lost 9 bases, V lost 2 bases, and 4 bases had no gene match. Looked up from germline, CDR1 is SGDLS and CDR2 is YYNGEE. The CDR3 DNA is TGTGCCAGCAGCGTCGCGGGGGGAGGCAACGTCCTGACTTTC. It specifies CASSVAGGGNVLTF.

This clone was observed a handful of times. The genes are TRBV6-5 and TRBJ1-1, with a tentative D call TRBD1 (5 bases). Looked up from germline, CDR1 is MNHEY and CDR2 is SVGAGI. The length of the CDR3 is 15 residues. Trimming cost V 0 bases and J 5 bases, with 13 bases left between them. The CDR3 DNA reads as TGTGCCAGCAGTTACTCGCGGGGGGGAGAGACTGAAGCTTTCTTT. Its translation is CASSYSRGGETEAFF.

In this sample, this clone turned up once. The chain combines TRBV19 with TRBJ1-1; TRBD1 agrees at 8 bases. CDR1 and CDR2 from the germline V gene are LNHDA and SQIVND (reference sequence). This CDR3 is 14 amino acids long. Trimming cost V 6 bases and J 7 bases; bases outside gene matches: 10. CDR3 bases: TGTGCCAGTAGAGGACAGGGAGCGTTCTATGAAGCTTTCTTT. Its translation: CASRGQGAFYEAFF.

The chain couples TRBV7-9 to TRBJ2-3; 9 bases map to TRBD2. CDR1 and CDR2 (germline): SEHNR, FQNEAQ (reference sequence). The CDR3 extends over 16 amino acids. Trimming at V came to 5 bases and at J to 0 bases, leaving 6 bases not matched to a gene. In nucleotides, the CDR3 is TGTGCCAGCAGCAGGCGGGGGGGCATGAGCACAGATACGCAGTATTTT. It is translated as CASSRRGGMSTDTQYF. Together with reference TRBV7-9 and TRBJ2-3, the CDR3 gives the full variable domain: DTGVSQNPRHKITKRGQNVTFRCDPISEHNRLYWYRQTLGQGPEFLTYFQNEAQLEKSRLLSDRFSAERPKGSFSTLEIQRTEQGDSAMYLCASSRRGGMSTDTQYFGPGTRLTVL.

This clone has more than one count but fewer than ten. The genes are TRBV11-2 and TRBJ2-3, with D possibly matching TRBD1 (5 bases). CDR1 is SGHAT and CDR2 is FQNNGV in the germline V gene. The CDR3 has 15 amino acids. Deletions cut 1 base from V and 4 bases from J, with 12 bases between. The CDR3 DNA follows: TGTGCCAGCAGCTTAGTAACAGGTTTTCCAGATACGCAGTATTTT. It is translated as CASSLVTGFPDTQYF.

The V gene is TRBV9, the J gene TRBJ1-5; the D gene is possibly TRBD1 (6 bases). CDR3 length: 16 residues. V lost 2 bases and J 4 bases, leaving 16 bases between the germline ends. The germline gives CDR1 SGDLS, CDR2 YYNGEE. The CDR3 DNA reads TGTGCCAGCAGCGTCTCGGGGGGGCCGGGGAATCAGCCCCAGCATTTT. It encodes CASSVSGGPGNQPQHF.

The DNA for the CDR3 is TGTGCCATCAGTGAGTCTTTAACAGGGCGACAGGGATCTGAAGCTTTCTTT. Translated, it gives CAISESLTGRQGSEAFF. The rearrangement links TRBV10-3 to TRBJ1-1; 7 nucleotides agree with TRBD1. In germline, CDR1 is ENHRY, CDR2 SYGVKD. J lost 6 bases, V lost 0 bases, and 13 bases had no gene match. The CDR3 has 17 residues.

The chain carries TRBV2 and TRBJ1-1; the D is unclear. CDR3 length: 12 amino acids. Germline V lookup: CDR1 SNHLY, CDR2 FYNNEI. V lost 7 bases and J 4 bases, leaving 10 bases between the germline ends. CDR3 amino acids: CASTGRVTEAFF. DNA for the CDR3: TGTGCCAGCACAGGCAGAGTCACTGAAGCTTTCTTT.

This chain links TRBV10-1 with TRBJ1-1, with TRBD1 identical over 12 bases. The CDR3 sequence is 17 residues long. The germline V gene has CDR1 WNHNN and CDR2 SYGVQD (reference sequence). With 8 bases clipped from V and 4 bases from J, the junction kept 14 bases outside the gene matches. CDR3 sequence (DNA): TGCGCCAGCTATGGAACCGGGACAGGGGGCCCTGTCACTGAAGCTTTCTTT. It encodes CASYGTGTGGPVTEAFF.

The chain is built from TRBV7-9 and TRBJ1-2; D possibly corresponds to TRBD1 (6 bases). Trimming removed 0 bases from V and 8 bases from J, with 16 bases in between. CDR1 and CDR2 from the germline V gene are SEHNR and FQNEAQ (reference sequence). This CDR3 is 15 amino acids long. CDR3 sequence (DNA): TGTGCCAGCAGCTTAGCGCAGGGGCAGGCAAGGGGCTACACCTTC. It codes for CASSLAQGQARGYTF.

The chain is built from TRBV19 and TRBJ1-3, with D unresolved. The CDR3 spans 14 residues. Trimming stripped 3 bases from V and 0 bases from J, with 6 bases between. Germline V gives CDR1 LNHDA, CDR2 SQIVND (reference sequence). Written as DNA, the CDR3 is TGTGCCAGTAGTATGGGCTTCTCTGGAAACACCATATATTTT. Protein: CASSMGFSGNTIYF.

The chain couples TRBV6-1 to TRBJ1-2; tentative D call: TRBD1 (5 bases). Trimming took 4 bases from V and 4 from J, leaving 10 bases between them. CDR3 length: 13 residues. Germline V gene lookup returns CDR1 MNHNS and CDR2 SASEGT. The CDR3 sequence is CASSASGTYGYTF. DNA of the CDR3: TGTGCCAGCAGTGCCAGTGGGACCTATGGCTACACCTTC.

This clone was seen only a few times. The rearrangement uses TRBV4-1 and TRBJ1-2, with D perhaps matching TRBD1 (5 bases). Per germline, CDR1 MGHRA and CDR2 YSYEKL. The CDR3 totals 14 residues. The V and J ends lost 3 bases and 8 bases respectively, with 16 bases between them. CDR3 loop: CASSHGTYLRGYTF. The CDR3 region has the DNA TGCGCCAGCAGCCATGGGACCTATCTCCGGGGCTACACCTTC.

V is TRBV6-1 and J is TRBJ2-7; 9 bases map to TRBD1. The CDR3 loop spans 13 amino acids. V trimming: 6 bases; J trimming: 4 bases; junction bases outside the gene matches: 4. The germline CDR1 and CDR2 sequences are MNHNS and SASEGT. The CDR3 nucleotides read TGTGCCAGCAGCAACAGGGGGCTGTACGAGCAGTACTTC. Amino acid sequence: CASSNRGLYEQYF.

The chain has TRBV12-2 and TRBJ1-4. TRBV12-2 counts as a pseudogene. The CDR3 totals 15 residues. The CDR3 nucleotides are TGTGCAAGTCGCCCCCCCTTCCCCGGGCATGAAAAACTGTTTTTT. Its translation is CASRPPFPGHEKLFF.

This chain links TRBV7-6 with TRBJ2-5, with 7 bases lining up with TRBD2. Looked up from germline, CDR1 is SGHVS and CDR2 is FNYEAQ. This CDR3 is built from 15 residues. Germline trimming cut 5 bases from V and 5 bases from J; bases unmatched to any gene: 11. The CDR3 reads CASSLRVGGGETQYF. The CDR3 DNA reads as TGTGCCAGCAGCCTCAGGGTGGGCGGGGGTGAGACCCAGTACTTC.

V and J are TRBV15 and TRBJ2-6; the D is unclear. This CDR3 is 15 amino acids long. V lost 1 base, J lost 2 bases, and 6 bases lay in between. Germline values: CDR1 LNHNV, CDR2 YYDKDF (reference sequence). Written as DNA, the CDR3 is TGTGCCACCAGCAGAGTGCTAACTGGGGCCAACGTCCTGACTTTC. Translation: CATSRVLTGANVLTF.

This CDR3 reads CASSFRLNTEAFF. The CDR3 DNA sequence: TGTGCCAGCAGTTTTCGGCTGAACACTGAAGCTTTCTTT. The chain carries TRBV27 and TRBJ1-1; no firm D call. Germline lookup yields CDR1 MNHEY and CDR2 SMNVEV (reference sequence). The CDR3 length is 13 residues. With 3 bases removed from V and 0 bases from J, the gap between germline ends came to 5 bases.

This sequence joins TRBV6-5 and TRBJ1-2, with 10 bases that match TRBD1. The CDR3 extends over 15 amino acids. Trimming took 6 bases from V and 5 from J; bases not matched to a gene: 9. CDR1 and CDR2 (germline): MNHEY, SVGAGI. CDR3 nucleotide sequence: TGTGCCAGCAGGGCAGACAGGGGGCTGGGGTATGGCTACACCTTC. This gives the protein CASRADRGLGYGYTF.

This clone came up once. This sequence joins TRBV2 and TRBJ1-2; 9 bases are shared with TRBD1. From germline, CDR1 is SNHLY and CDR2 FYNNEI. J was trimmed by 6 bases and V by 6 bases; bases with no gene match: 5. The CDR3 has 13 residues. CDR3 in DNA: TGTGCCAGCAGGGACCGGGACAGGGATGGCTACACCTTC. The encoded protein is CASRDRDRDGYTF.

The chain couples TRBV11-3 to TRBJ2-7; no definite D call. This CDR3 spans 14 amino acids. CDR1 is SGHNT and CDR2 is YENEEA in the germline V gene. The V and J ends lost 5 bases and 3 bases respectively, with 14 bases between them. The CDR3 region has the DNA TGTGCCAGCAGCCCCACGGACGGATTCTACGAGCAGTACTTC. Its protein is CASSPTDGFYEQYF.

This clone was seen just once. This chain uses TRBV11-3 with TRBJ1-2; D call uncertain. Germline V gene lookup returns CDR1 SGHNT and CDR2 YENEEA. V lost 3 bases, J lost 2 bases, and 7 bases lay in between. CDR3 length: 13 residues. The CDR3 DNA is TGTGCCAGCAGCTTCCAGGACAACTATGGCTACACCTTC. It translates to CASSFQDNYGYTF.